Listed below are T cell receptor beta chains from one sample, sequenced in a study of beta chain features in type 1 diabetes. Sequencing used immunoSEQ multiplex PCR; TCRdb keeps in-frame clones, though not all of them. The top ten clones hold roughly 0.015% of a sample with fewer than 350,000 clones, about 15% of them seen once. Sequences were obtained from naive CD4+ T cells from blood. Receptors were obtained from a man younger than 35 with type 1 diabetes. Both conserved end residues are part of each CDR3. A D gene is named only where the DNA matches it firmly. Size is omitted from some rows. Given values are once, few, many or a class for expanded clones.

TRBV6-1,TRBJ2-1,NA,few,CATNSYNEQFF,TGTGCCACCAACTCCTACAATGAGCAGTTCTTC
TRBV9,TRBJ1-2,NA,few,CASSVATAGGYTF,TGTGCCAGCAGCGTAGCTACGGCAGGGGGCTACACCTTC
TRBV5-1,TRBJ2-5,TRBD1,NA,CASSLGTGVQTQYF,TGCGCCAGCAGCTTGGGGACAGGGGTTCAGACCCAGTACTTC
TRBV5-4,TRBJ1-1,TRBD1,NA,CASSMRQGLSDAFF,TGTGCCAGCAGCATGAGACAGGGCTTGTCGGACGCTTTCTTT
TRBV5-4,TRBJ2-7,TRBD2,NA,CASSLSGPSGPGIEQYF,TGTGCCAGCAGCCTGAGTGGCCCTAGCGGGCCTGGCATCGAGCAGTACTTC
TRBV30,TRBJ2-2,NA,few,CACPRDTGELFF,TGTGCCTGCCCCCGGGACACCGGGGAGCTGTTTTTT
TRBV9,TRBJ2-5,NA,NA,CASSRQETQYF,TGTGCCAGCAGCCGCCAAGAGACCCAGTACTTC
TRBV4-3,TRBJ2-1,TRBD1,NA,CASSHSATGGSYNEQFF,TGCGCCAGCAGCCACTCCGCGACAGGGGGCTCCTACAATGAGCAGTTCTTC
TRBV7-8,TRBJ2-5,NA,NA,CASSLGRKETQYF,TGTGCCAGCAGCTTGGGCAGAAAAGAGACCCAGTACTTC
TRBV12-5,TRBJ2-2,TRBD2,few,CASAQSGGHNTGELFF,TGTGCTAGTGCCCAAAGCGGGGGCCACAACACCGGGGAGCTGTTTTTT
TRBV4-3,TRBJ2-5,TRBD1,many,CASSQGQGMETQYF,TGCGCCAGCAGCCAAGGACAGGGCATGGAGACCCAGTACTTC
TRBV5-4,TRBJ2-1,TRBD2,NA,CASSRGLAGPLGDEQFF,TGTGCCAGCAGCCGGGGACTAGCGGGCCCCCTGGGCGATGAGCAGTTCTTC
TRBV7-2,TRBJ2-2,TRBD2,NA,CASSSSGAANTGELFF,TGTGCCAGCAGCTCCAGCGGGGCCGCGAACACCGGGGAGCTGTTTTTT
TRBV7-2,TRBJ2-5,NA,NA,CASSLATERVETQYF,TGTGCCAGCAGCTTAGCCACTGAGCGGGTAGAGACCCAGTACTTC
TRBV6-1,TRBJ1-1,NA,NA,CASNQGNTEAFF,TGTGCCAGCAACCAGGGGAACACTGAAGCTTTCTTT
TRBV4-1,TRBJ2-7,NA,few,CASSQDPTVRNEQYF,TGCGCCAGCAGCCAAGATCCCACAGTGCGTAACGAGCAGTACTTC
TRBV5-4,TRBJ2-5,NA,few,CASSLVGDQETQYF,TGTGCCAGCAGCTTGGTCGGGGACCAAGAGACCCAGTACTTC
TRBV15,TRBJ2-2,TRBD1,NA,CATSTGQGAPGELFF,TGTGCCACCAGCACCGGACAGGGGGCCCCCGGGGAGCTGTTTTTT
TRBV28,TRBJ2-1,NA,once,CASLRGGSYNEQFF,TGTGCCAGCCTACGGGGAGGCTCCTACAATGAGCAGTTCTTC
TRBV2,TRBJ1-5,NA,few,CASSDRDTSNQPQHF,TGTGCCAGCAGTGACCGGGACACCAGCAATCAGCCCCAGCATTTT
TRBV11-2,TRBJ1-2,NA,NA,CASSLTPGNYGYTF,TGTGCCAGCAGCTTAACCCCGGGGAACTATGGCTACACCTTC
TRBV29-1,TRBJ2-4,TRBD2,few,CSVAGIAKNIQYF,TGCAGCGTAGCGGGGATAGCCAAAAACATTCAGTACTTC
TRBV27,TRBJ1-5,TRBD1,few,CASSRGTGEWQPQHF,TGTGCCAGCAGTCGAGGGACAGGGGAGTGGCAGCCCCAGCATTTT
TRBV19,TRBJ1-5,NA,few,CASSIKGGNQPQHF,TGTGCCAGTAGTATTAAGGGCGGGAATCAGCCCCAGCATTTT
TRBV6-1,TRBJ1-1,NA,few,CASTDGGMNTEAFF,TGTGCCAGCACTGACGGCGGAATGAACACTGAAGCTTTCTTT
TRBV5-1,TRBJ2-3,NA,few,CASRSGTTGDTQYF,TGCGCCAGCAGATCCGGTACAACGGGAGATACGCAGTATTTT